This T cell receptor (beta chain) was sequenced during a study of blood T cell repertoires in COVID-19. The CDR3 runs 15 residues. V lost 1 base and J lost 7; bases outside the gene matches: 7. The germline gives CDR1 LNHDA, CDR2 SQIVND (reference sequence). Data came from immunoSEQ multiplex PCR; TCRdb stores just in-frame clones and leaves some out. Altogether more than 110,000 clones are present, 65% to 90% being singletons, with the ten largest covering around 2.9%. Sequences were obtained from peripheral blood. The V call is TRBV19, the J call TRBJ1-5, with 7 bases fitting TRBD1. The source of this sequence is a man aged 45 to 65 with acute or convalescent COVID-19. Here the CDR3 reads CASSIVAGGNQPQHF. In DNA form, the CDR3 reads TGTGCCAGTAGTATAGTGGCAGGGGGAAACCAGCCCCAGCATTTT. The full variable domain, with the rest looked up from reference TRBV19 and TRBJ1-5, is DGGITQSPKYLFRKEGQNVTLSCEQNLNHDAMYWYRQDPGQGLRLIYYSQIVNDFQKGDIAEGYSVSREKKESFPLTVTSAQKNPTAFYLCASSIVAGGNQPQHFGDGTRLSIL.